The next 32 T cell receptor beta chains were all read from a single sample in a study of early T cells in non-severe SARS-CoV-2 infection. From the 5' RACE reads, TCRdb called clonotypes with MiXCR, one entry per CDR3 protein. Of more than 80,000 distinct CDR3 sequences in the sample, 13% to 15% were seen once. Sequenced: whole blood. The receptor source for this set is an adult who was a healthcare worker with PCR-confirmed SARS-CoV-2 infection or an uninfected control (not recorded which).

CDR3 nucleotides: TGCGCCAGCCGCGCCGGGACAGGGAATGAAAAACTGTTTTTT. Translated: CASRAGTGNEKLFF. The V gene is TRBV10-1, the J gene TRBJ1-4; 9 bases align to TRBD1. The CDR3 runs 14 residues. The trim removed 8 bases at V and 5 bases at J, leaving 6 bases unmatched. In germline, CDR1 is WNHNN, CDR2 SYGVQD (reference sequence).

This clonotype appeared a few times. The rearrangement uses TRBV18 and TRBJ2-5, with 7 bases matching TRBD1. V lost 2 bases, J lost 4 bases, and 4 bases stayed unmatched. CDR1 and CDR2 from the germline V gene are KGHSH and LQKENI. CDR3 length: 14 amino acids. CDR3 bases: TGTGCCAGCTCACCAGAGACAGGGAGAGAGACCCAGTACTTC. It is translated as CASSPETGRETQYF.

This clonotype was seen a few times. This CDR3 is CASSVEVGGTGELFF. CDR3 DNA: TGTGCCAGCAGCGTAGAGGTCGGGGGCACCGGGGAGCTGTTTTTT. The chain employs TRBV9 and TRBJ2-2, with D perhaps TRBD2 (6 bases). CDR3 size: 15 residues. Germline CDR1 and CDR2: SGDLS and YYNGEE. The V gene lost 0 bases and the J gene lost 4 bases, with 10 bases spanning the gap.

This clonotype has just a few counts. This chain links TRBV5-1 with TRBJ2-3; unclear D gene. V was trimmed by 2 bases and J by 0 bases, leaving 4 bases between them. The CDR3 sequence is 13 residues long. The germline CDR1 and CDR2 sequences are SGHRS and YFSETQ. The CDR3 sequence: CASSLQSTDTQYF. CDR3 bases: TGCGCCAGCAGCTTACAAAGCACAGATACGCAGTATTTT.

The chain recombines TRBV12-3 or TRBV12-4 with TRBJ2-5; 12 nucleotides agree with TRBD2. The CDR3 loop spans 14 amino acids. V was pared by 7 bases and J by 3 bases, with 3 bases of the junction left unmatched. The DNA of the CDR3 is TGTGCCAGCACCCTAGCGGGAGGGAAAGAGACCCAGTACTTC. This sequence encodes CASTLAGGKETQYF.

J is TRBJ2-5 and V is TRBV7-3, with a weak D call TRBD2 (5 bases). The V end lost 5 bases, the J end lost 4 bases, and 11 bases lay between the germline ends. This CDR3 region has 13 residues. Germline V gene data show CDR1 as SGHTA and CDR2 as FQGTGA. CDR3 coding DNA: TGTGCCAGCAGCGCCGGGGAGTCAGAGACCCAGTACTTC. This codes for CASSAGESETQYF. The entire variable domain, with the rest obtained from reference TRBV7-3 and TRBJ2-5, is as follows: GAGVSQTPSNKVTEKGKYVELRCDPISGHTALYWYRQSLGQGPEFLIYFQGTGAADDSGLPNDRFFAVRPEGSVSTLKIQRTERGDSAVYLCASSAGESETQYFGPGTRLLVL.

This clonotype was found a few times. This chain's CDR3 is CASSLGQPRYEQYF. The CDR3 DNA sequence: TGTGCCAGCAGCCTGGGACAGCCGCGCTACGAGCAGTACTTC. V and J are TRBV7-9 and TRBJ2-7; 7 bases are a match to TRBD1. The length of the CDR3 is 14 residues. The ends lost 5 bases at V and 3 bases at J; junction bases unmatched: 7. Germline values: CDR1 SEHNR, CDR2 FQNEAQ (reference sequence).

This clonotype has a count of ten or more. The V call is TRBV11-2, the J call TRBJ1-6; D gene unclear. CDR3 length: 11 residues. Germline values: CDR1 SGHAT, CDR2 FQNNGV. Trimming removed 4 bases from V and 9 bases from J, with 4 bases in between. CDR3 bases: TGTGCCAGCAGCTATGGTTCACCCCTCCACTTT. This gives the protein CASSYGSPLHF. Full variable domain (missing parts from reference TRBV11-2 and TRBJ1-6): EAGVAQSPRYKIIEKRQSVAFWCNPISGHATLYWYQQILGQGPKLLIQFQNNGVVDDSQLPKDRFSAERLKGVDSTLKIQPAKLEDSAVYLCASSYGSPLHFGNGTRLTVT.

This clonotype was detected ten times or more. The chain recombines TRBV28 with TRBJ1-2, with D possibly matching TRBD1 (5 bases). The germline V gene encodes CDR1 MDHEN and CDR2 SYDVKM. Deletions cut 3 bases from V and 3 bases from J, with 23 bases between. The CDR3 is made up of 18 amino acids. CDR3 nucleotides: TGTGCCAGCAGTTTGTACCTCTCTCGGGACGCGAGGGACTATGGCTACACCTTC. This encodes CASSLYLSRDARDYGYTF.

In this sample, this clonotype turned up many times. V usage is TRBV20-1 and J usage is TRBJ2-2; D possibly matches TRBD1 or TRBD2 (5 bases each). Germline CDR1 is DFQATT and CDR2 is SNEGSKA (reference sequence). The CDR3 loop spans 16 amino acids. Trimming shortened V by 3 bases and J by 4 bases, and 18 bases separated the two germline ends. This CDR3 is CSARPTGGHITGELFF. CDR3 sequence (DNA): TGCAGTGCTAGGCCTACTGGAGGACACATCACCGGGGAGCTGTTTTTT.

This clonotype was observed a few times. The chain carries TRBV12-3 or TRBV12-4 and TRBJ1-5; D possibly corresponds to TRBD1 (5 bases). V lost 2 bases, J lost 7 bases, and 15 bases lay in between. The length of the CDR3 is 15 residues. The CDR3 here is CASSLLAGLEQPQHF. The CDR3 DNA sequence: TGTGCCAGCAGTTTATTGGCAGGGTTAGAGCAGCCCCAGCATTTT.

This clonotype was recorded at least ten times. This rearrangement joins TRBV7-2 to TRBJ1-6, with TRBD1 identical over 7 bases. This CDR3 has 16 amino acids. CDR1 is SGHTA, CDR2 FQGNSA, per germline. Unmatched junction bases numbered 11, after V lost 5 bases and J lost 7 bases. This CDR3 is CASSLTGRRGNSPLHF. In DNA, the CDR3 is TGTGCCAGCAGCCTGACAGGGAGGCGCGGGAATTCACCCCTCCACTTT.

The chain links TRBV6-1 to TRBJ2-1; 10 positions match TRBD2. Germline trimming cut 2 bases from V and 1 base from J; bases unmatched to any gene: 5. Germline CDR1 and CDR2: MNHNS and SASEGT. The CDR3 length is 17 residues. The CDR3 DNA sequence: TGTGCCAGCAGTGAACTATTAGCGGGGGGTTCCTACAATGAGCAGTTCTTC. It specifies CASSELLAGGSYNEQFF.

This clonotype has just a few counts. The chain recombines TRBV5-5 with TRBJ1-5; D not resolved. The CDR3 loop spans 14 amino acids. Trimming removed 4 bases at V and 3 bases at J, with 11 bases between. Germline CDR1 SGHKS, CDR2 YYEKEE (reference sequence). CDR3 in DNA: TGTGCCAGCAGCGCGCGGGTAGTCAATCAGCCCCAGCATTTT. Its protein is CASSARVVNQPQHF.

This clonotype was found many times. The V call is TRBV25-1, the J call TRBJ2-5; no clear D gene. Per the germline V gene, CDR1 is MGHDK and CDR2 is SYGVNS. Trimming stripped 2 bases from V and 5 bases from J, with 3 bases between. This CDR3 comprises 11 residues. The CDR3 sequence: CASSEGETQYF. CDR3 coding DNA: TGTGCCAGCAGTGAAGGGGAGACCCAGTACTTC.

As concerns this clonotype: It may be a read error: a sequence one base away is much more abundant. This chain connects TRBV7-6 to TRBJ2-7; D is perhaps TRBD1 (5 bases). Looked up from germline, CDR1 is SGHVS and CDR2 is FNYEAQ. The V gene lost 5 bases and the J gene lost 3 bases, with 26 bases spanning the gap. The CDR3 is 18 amino acids. The CDR3 DNA reads TGTGCCAGCAGCCCCAGGGCACCCGGACCCGAAGGGATCTACGAGCAGTACTTC. Translating it yields CASSPRAPGPEGIYEQYF.

The V gene is TRBV7-9, the J gene TRBJ1-5; no firm D call. There are 14 residues in the CDR3. The V end lost 4 bases, the J end lost 5 bases, and 12 bases lay between the germline ends. Germline V lookup: CDR1 SEHNR, CDR2 FQNEAQ (reference sequence). The CDR3 loop is CASSSGRAYQPQHF. CDR3 DNA: TGTGCCAGCAGCTCTGGACGTGCCTATCAGCCCCAGCATTTT.

The sample holds many counts of this clonotype. V is TRBV3-1 and J is TRBJ1-5; unclear D gene. CDR3 length equals 13 residues. Germline CDR1 reads LGHDT; CDR2 reads YNNKEL (reference sequence). The ends were cut back, 0 bases at V and 7 bases at J, with 7 bases in the middle. CDR3 residues: CASSQDFSQPQHF. The CDR3 bases are TGTGCCAGCAGCCAAGATTTTTCGCAGCCCCAGCATTTT.

This chain connects TRBV7-2 to TRBJ1-1; 8 bases line up with TRBD1. The CDR3 totals 15 residues. Germline V CDR1 and CDR2: SGHTA, FQGNSA. With V trimmed by 1 base and J by 1 base, 2 bases remained unmatched. CDR3 coding DNA: TGTGCCAGCAGCTTAGTTGACAGGGGGAACACTGAAGCTTTCTTT. Encoded protein: CASSLVDRGNTEAFF.

The chain uses TRBV4-1 and TRBJ1-5; 8 bases align to TRBD1. V was clipped by 3 bases and J by 3 bases; unmatched bases: 7. The CDR3 totals 16 residues. Per the germline V gene, CDR1 is MGHRA and CDR2 is YSYEKL. The CDR3 DNA reads as TGCGCCAGCAGCCATCCTGACAGGGGTAACAATCAGCCCCAGCATTTT. As protein: CASSHPDRGNNQPQHF.

There are a few counts of this clonotype. V gene TRBV5-1 combines with J gene TRBJ1-1; D remains ambiguous. CDR1 and CDR2 (germline): SGHRS, YFSETQ. V was shortened by 3 bases and J by 7 bases, with 7 bases between the two germline ends. This CDR3 has 11 residues. The CDR3 bases are TGCGCCAGCAGCTCGGGGATTGAAGCTTTCTTT. Encoded protein: CASSSGIEAFF.

This clonotype has at least ten counts. CDR3: CSARTSGTAGPFF. DNA of the CDR3: TGCAGTGCTAGGACTAGCGGGACGGCGGGCCCCTTTTTT. The chain has TRBV20-1 and TRBJ2-2, with 11 bases identical to TRBD2. Trimming cost V 3 bases and J 17 bases; bases outside gene matches: 11. The CDR3 runs to 13 residues. Germline values: CDR1 DFQATT, CDR2 SNEGSKA (reference sequence).

This clonotype was counted a few times. The chain has TRBV7-9 and TRBJ2-1; D may be TRBD2 (5 bases). Germline CDR1 is SEHNR and CDR2 is FQNEAQ (reference sequence). The V and J ends lost 4 bases and 8 bases respectively, with 9 bases between them. The CDR3 contains 12 residues. The CDR3 nucleotides are TGTGCCAGCAGCTCCCTGAGGGATGAGCAGTTCTTC. Protein product: CASSSLRDEQFF.

This clonotype was found many times. The V gene is TRBV5-1, the J gene TRBJ2-5; D is unclear. Looked up from germline, CDR1 is SGHRS and CDR2 is YFSETQ. The CDR3 loop spans 13 amino acids. V lost 3 bases, J lost 2 bases, and 8 bases lay in between. As DNA, the CDR3 is TGCGCCAGCAGCTACGGGCTTCAAGAGACCCAGTACTTC. Translating gives CASSYGLQETQYF.

In this sample, this clonotype turned up a few times. The V call is TRBV6-1, the J call TRBJ1-5, with D hard to call. V shed 5 bases and J shed 3 bases, with 14 bases lying between them. Germline values: CDR1 MNHNS, CDR2 SASEGT. The CDR3 consists of 15 residues. CDR3 sequence reads: CASSPTVSFNQPQHF. In DNA form, the CDR3 reads TGTGCCAGCAGTCCCACAGTTTCGTTCAATCAGCCCCAGCATTTT.

The rearrangement uses TRBV27 and TRBJ2-7; 8 bases line up with TRBD1. The CDR3 spans 16 residues. Looked up from germline, CDR1 is MNHEY and CDR2 is SMNVEV (reference sequence). J lost 3 bases, V lost 6 bases, and 13 bases had no gene match. For the CDR3, the DNA is TGTGCCAGCAGCCCCGGTGACAGGGGAGTACGCTACGAGCAGTACTTC. This codes for CASSPGDRGVRYEQYF.

The chain recombines TRBV11-2 with TRBJ1-1, with 8 bases lining up with TRBD1. CDR1 is SGHAT and CDR2 is FQNNGV in the germline V gene. The V gene end was trimmed by 6 bases and the J gene end by 1 base; junction bases not matched to a gene: 7. The CDR3 sequence is 15 residues long. CDR3 coding DNA: TGTGCCAGCAGGTACCCGGGACAGGCGAACACTGAAGCTTTCTTT. Translated: CASRYPGQANTEAFF.

This clonotype showed up just a few times. V and J are TRBV29-1 and TRBJ2-1, with 8 bases matching TRBD2. This CDR3 comprises 13 residues. Losses at the gene ends were 4 bases for V and 9 bases for J; bases not matched to a gene: 8. Germline assignment: CDR1 SQVTM and CDR2 ANQGSEA. The CDR3 DNA reads TGCAGCGTTGGGCCAGCGGGAGATGGTGAGCAGTTCTTC. This encodes CSVGPAGDGEQFF.

The chain links TRBV20-1 to TRBJ2-3; perhaps TRBD2 as D (7 bases). This CDR3 spans 14 amino acids. V gave up 6 bases and J gave up 2 bases, with 15 bases separating them. CDR1 is DFQATT, CDR2 SNEGSKA, per germline (reference sequence). CDR3 residues: CSAGGGGVTDTQYF. Written as DNA, the CDR3 is TGCAGTGCGGGAGGGGGGGGAGTCACAGATACGCAGTATTTT.

The V call is TRBV21-1, the J call TRBJ1-6; the table calls TRBD1, which could not be checked here. TRBV21-1 is tagged as a pseudogene. There are 17 residues in the CDR3. DNA for the CDR3: TGTGCCAGCAGCGCCCACCTGGGGGGACAAGAAAATTCACCCCTCCACTTT. The encoded protein is CASSAHLGGQENSPLHF.

This chain connects TRBV13 to TRBJ2-4; TRBD1 or TRBD2 may be the D gene (5 bases each). The CDR3 consists of 14 residues. Germline CDR1 reads PRHDT; CDR2 reads FYEKMQ (reference sequence). V shed 4 bases and J shed 7 bases, with 14 bases lying between them. DNA for the CDR3: TGTGCCAGCAGCTCCCGGGCTGAGGGGAACATTCAGTACTTC. Translated: CASSSRAEGNIQYF. The complete variable domain, with remaining parts taken from reference TRBV13 and TRBJ2-4, reads AAGVIQSPRHLIKEKRETATLKCYPIPRHDTVYWYQQGPGQDPQFLISFYEKMQSDKGSIPDRFSAQQFSDYHSELNMSSLELGDSALYFCASSSRAEGNIQYFGAGTRLSVL.

The chain has TRBV2 and TRBJ1-4; 12 bases agree with TRBD1. CDR1 SNHLY and CDR2 FYNNEI come from the germline V gene. The CDR3 spans 15 residues. The V segment lost 6 bases and the J segment 8 bases; nucleotides outside the gene matches: 7. The CDR3 nucleotides are TGTGCCAGCAGCCAGACCGGGACAGGGGGCGAAAAACTGTTTTTT. Translating it yields CASSQTGTGGEKLFF. The whole variable domain, filled in from reference TRBV2 and TRBJ1-4, reads EPEVTQTPSHQVTQMGQEVILRCVPISNHLYFYWYRQILGQKVEFLVSFYNNEISEKSEIFDDQFSVERPDGSNFTLKIRSTKLEDSAMYFCASSQTGTGGEKLFFGSGTQLSVL.